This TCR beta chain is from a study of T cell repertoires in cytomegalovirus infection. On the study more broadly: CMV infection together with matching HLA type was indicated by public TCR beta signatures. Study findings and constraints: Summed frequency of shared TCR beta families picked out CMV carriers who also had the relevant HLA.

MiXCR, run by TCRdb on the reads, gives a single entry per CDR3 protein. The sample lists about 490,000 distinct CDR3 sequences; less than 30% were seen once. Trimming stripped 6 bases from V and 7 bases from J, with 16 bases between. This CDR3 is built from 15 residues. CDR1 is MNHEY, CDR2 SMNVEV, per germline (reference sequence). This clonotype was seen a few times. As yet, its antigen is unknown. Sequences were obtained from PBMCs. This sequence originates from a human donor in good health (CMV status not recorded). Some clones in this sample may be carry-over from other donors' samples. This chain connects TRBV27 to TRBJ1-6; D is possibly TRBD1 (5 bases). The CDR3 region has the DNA TGTGCCAGCAGCCCACGTACGGGGGAGAATTCACCCCTCCACTTT. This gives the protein CASSPRTGENSPLHF.